This is a list of T cell receptor gamma chains from one sample in a study of Vδ1+ human thymocytes. TCRdb re-processed the multiplex PCR reads via CATT. The repertoire holds tens of thousands of gamma-chain clones, with 20% to 25% as singletons. Sequenced sample: Vdelta1+ gamma-delta thymocytes from the thymus. These receptors all come from a girl in the first two years of life who had congenital heart surgery. CDR3s include the opening cysteine and the closing phenylalanine or tryptophan. Each record gives: V gene, J gene, clone size, CDR3 protein, CDR3 DNA. Part of the rows lack a size; the others show once, few, many or a class for expanded clones.

TRGV4	TRGJ1/TRGJ2	.	CATWVGRYYKKLF	TGTGCCACCTGGGTTGGGAGGTATTATAAGAAACTCTTT
TRGV3	TRGJ1/TRGJ2	few	CATWDRPVYKKLF	TGTGCCACCTGGGACAGGCCCGTTTATAAGAAACTCTTT
TRGV2	TRGJ1/TRGJ2	.	CATWDGRESYKKLF	TGTGCCACCTGGGACGGGCGGGAAAGTTATAAGAAACTCTTT
TRGV9	TRGJ1/TRGJ2	few	CALWDPIYKKLF	TGTGCCTTGTGGGACCCTATTTATAAGAAACTCTTT
TRGV2	TRGJ1/TRGJ2	few	CATWDRASYKKLF	TGTGCCACCTGGGACCGAGCTTCATATAAGAAACTCTTT
TRGV3	TRGJP2	.	CATWDKSSDWIKTF	TGTGCCACCTGGGACAAAAGTAGTGATTGGATCAAGACGTTT
TRGV8	TRGJ1/TRGJ2	.	CATWDTVGDYYKKLF	TGTGCGACCTGGGATACGGTGGGTGATTATTATAAGAAACTCTTT
TRGV9	TRGJ1/TRGJ2	.	CALWEVHCSYKELF	TGTGCCTTGTGGGAGGTGCATTGCTCCTATAAGGAACTCTTT
TRGV3	TRGJ1/TRGJ2	.	CATWDRPCYKKLF	TGTGCCACCTGGGACAGGCCCTGTTATAAGAAACTCTTT
TRGV9	TRGJ1/TRGJ2	.	CALSDAYKKLF	TGTGCCTTGTCCGACGCTTATAAGAAACTCTTT
TRGV5	TRGJP1	few	CATWDGSEGWFKIF	TGTGCCACCTGGGACGGATCCGAAGGTTGGTTCAAGATATTT
TRGV8	TRGJ1/TRGJ2	.	CATWDRRWKLF	TGTGCCACCTGGGATAGGAGATGGAAACTCTTT
TRGV2	TRGJP2	few	CATWDGHGGDWIKTF	TGTGCCACCTGGGACGGGCACGGAGGTGATTGGATCAAGACGTTT
TRGV9	TRGJ1/TRGJ2	few	CALWEGTPYYKKLF	TGTGCCTTGTGGGAGGGGACACCTTATTACAAGAAACTCTTT
TRGV2	TRGJP2	.	CATWDGFYLYSSDWIKTF	TGCGCCACCTGGGACGGATTCTACCTCTATAGTAGTGATTGGATCAAGACGTTT
TRGV8	TRGJ1/TRGJ2	.	CATWVILVNYKKLF	TGTGCCACCTGGGTCATCCTGGTCAATTATAAGAAACTCTTT
TRGV3	TRGJ1/TRGJ2	.	CATWDGSRNYYKKLF	TGTGCCACCTGGGACGGCTCAAGGAATTATTATAAGAAACTCTTT
TRGV9	TRGJ1/TRGJ2	.	CALWEVHQDYKKLF	TGTGCCTTGTGGGAGGTGCATCAGGACTATAAGAAACTCTTT
TRGV4	TRGJ1/TRGJ2	.	CATHSRYKKLF	TGTGCCACTCATTCTCGGTATAAGAAACTCTTT
TRGV2	TRGJ1/TRGJ2	few	CATWDGLWYKKLF	TGTGCCACCTGGGACGGGCTGTGGTATAAGAAACTCTTT
TRGV9	TRGJ1/TRGJ2	few	CALWEARADTYYKKLF	TGTGCCTTGTGGGAAGCTCGCGCCGACACTTATTATAAGAAACTCTTT
TRGV9	TRGJ1/TRGJ2	few	CALWEVRDKKLF	TGTGCCTTGTGGGAGGTGAGGGATAAGAAACTCTTT
TRGV4	TRGJ1/TRGJ2	few	CATWDEAFHYYKKLF	TGTGCCACCTGGGATGAAGCCTTTCATTATTATAAGAAACTCTTT
TRGV9	TRGJ1/TRGJ2	.	CALWEVEIYKKLF	TGTGCCTTGTGGGAGGTGGAAATTTATAAGAAACTCTTT
TRGV3	TRGJP2	.	CATWDRPGSDWIKTF	TGTGCCACCTGGGACAGGCCCGGGAGTGATTGGATCAAGACGTTT
TRGV2	TRGJ1/TRGJ2	few	CATWDGLLNYYKKLF	TGTGCCACCTGGGATGGGCTTTTGAATTATTATAAGAAACTCTTT
TRGV8	TRGJP2	few	CATWDDQPGGSDWIKTF	TGTGCCACCTGGGACGACCAGCCTGGGGGTAGTGATTGGATCAAGACGTTT
TRGV2	TRGJ1/TRGJ2	.	CATWDGPWLYYKKLF	TGTGCCACCTGGGACGGGCCCTGGCTTTATTATAAGAAACTCTTT
TRGV8	TRGJP2	.	CATWGFSDWIKTF	TGTGCCACCTGGGGTTTTAGTGATTGGATCAAGACGTTT
TRGV2	TRGJP2	few	CATWDRPDSSDWIKTF	TGTGCCACCTGGGACAGGCCAGATAGTAGTGATTGGATCAAGACGTTT
TRGV9	TRGJ1/TRGJ2	.	CALWEVRHKKLF	TGTGCCTTGTGGGAGGTGAGGCATAAGAAACTCTTT
TRGV8	TRGJP2	.	CATWDLGGGSSDWIKTF	TGTGCCACCTGGGACCTCGGAGGGGGCAGTAGTGATTGGATCAAGACGTTT
TRGV3	TRGJ1/TRGJ2	few	CATWDRPGAYKKLF	TGTGCCACCTGGGACAGGCCGGGGGCTTATAAGAAACTCTTT
TRGV8	TRGJ1/TRGJ2	.	CATWDKTYKKLF	TGTGCCACCTGGGATAAGACTTATAAGAAACTCTTT
TRGV5	TRGJ1/TRGJ2	.	CATWDRHRFFYYKKLF	TGTGCCACCTGGGACAGGCATAGGTTCTTTTATTATAAGAAACTCTTT
TRGV3	TRGJ1/TRGJ2	few	CATWDRQVMKLF	TGTGCCACCTGGGACAGGCAAGTCATGAAACTCTTT
TRGV3	TRGJP2	.	CATWDIGSDWIKTF	TGTGCCACCTGGGACATAGGTAGTGATTGGATCAAGACGTTT
TRGV2	TRGJ1/TRGJ2	medium-sized	CATWDGNKKLF	TGTGCCACCTGGGACGGTAATAAGAAACTCTTT
TRGV9	TRGJ1/TRGJ2	few	CALWEVPEVYHKKLF	TGTGCCTTGTGGGAGGTGCCGGAGGTGTACCATAAGAAACTCTTT
TRGV5	TRGJ1/TRGJ2	.	CATWDLQLPKKLF	TGTGCCACCTGGGACTTACAACTGCCTAAGAAACTCTTT
TRGV3	TRGJ1/TRGJ2	.	CATWDRQRYKKLF	TGTGCCACCTGGGACAGGCAACGATATAAGAAACTCTTT
TRGV9	TRGJ1/TRGJ2	.	CALWSAVEKLF	TGTGCCTTGTGGTCCGCGGTCGAGAAACTCTTT
TRGV5	TRGJ1/TRGJ2	few	CATWDRPSERYKKLF	TGTGCCACCTGGGACAGGCCTTCAGAACGTTATAAGAAACTCTTT
TRGV9	TRGJ1/TRGJ2	.	CALWEVQSYKKLF	TGTGCCTTGTGGGAGGTGCAGAGTTATAAGAAACTCTTT
TRGV4	TRGJ1/TRGJ2	.	CATWESRSSRKLF	TGTGCCACCTGGGAATCCCGGAGCAGTAGGAAACTCTTT
TRGV9	TRGJ1/TRGJ2	.	CALWEELNYYKKLF	TGTGCCTTGTGGGAGGAACTGAATTATTATAAGAAACTCTTT
TRGV5	TRGJP2	few	CATRDWIKTF	TGTGCCACCCGTGATTGGATCAAGACGTTT
TRGV9	TRGJ1/TRGJ2	few	CALWEGLGKLF	TGTGCCTTGTGGGAGGGATTGGGGAAACTCTTT
TRGV4	TRGJ1/TRGJ2	.	CATWDGLLGKKLF	TGTGCCACCTGGGATGGGCTTTTGGGGAAGAAACTCTTT
TRGV8	TRGJ1/TRGJ2	.	CATWDRAAYKKLF	TGTGCCACCTGGGATAGGGCGGCTTATAAGAAACTCTTT
TRGV4	TRGJ1/TRGJ2	.	CATWVVENYYKKLF	TGTGCCACCTGGGTAGTTGAGAATTATTATAAGAAACTCTTT
TRGV4	TRGJ1/TRGJ2	few	CATWAVYYKKLF	TGTGCCACCTGGGCAGTTTATTATAAGAAACTCTTT